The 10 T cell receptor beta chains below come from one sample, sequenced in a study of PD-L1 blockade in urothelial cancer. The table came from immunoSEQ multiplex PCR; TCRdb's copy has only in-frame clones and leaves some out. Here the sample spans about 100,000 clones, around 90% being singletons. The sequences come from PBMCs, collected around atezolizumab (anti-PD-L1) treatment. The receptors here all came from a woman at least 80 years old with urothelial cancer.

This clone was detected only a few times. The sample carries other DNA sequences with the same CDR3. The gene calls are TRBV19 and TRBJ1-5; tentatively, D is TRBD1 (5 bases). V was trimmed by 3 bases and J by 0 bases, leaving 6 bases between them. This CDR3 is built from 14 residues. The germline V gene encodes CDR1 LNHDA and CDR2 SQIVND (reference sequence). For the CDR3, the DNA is TGTGCCAGTAGTATCCAGGGTAGCAATCAGCCCCAGCATTTT. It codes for CASSIQGSNQPQHF. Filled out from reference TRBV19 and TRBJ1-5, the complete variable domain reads DGGITQSPKYLFRKEGQNVTLSCEQNLNHDAMYWYRQDPGQGLRLIYYSQIVNDFQKGDIAEGYSVSREKKESFPLTVTSAQKNPTAFYLCASSIQGSNQPQHFGDGTRLSIL.

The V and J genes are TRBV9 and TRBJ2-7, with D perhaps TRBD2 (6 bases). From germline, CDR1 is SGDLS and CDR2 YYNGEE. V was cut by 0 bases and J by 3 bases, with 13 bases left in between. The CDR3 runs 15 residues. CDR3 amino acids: CASSVGSGSFYEQYF. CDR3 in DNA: TGTGCCAGCAGCGTAGGATCCGGGAGTTTCTACGAGCAGTACTTC.

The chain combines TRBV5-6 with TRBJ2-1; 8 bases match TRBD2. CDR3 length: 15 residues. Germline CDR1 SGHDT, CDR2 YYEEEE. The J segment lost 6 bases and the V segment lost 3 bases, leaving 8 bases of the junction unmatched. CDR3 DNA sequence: TGTGCCAGCAGCTCCACAGCGGGAGTTCTCAATGAGCAGTTCTTC. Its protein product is CASSSTAGVLNEQFF.

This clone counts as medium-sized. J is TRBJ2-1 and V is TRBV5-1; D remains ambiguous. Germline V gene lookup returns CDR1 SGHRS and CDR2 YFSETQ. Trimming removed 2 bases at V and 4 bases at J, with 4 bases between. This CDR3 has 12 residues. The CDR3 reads CASSFTYNEQFF. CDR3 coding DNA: TGCGCCAGCAGCTTTACTTACAATGAGCAGTTCTTC.

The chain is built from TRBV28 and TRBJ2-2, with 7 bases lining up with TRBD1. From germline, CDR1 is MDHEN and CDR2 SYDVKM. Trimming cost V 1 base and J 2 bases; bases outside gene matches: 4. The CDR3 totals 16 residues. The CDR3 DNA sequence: TGTGCCAGCAGTTTATCCGGGACAGTTAACACCGGGGAGCTGTTTTTT. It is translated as CASSLSGTVNTGELFF.

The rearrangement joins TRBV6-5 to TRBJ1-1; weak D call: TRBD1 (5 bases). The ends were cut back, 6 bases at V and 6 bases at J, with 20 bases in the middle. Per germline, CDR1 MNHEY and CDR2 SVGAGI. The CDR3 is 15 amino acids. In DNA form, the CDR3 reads TGTGCCAGCAGACCCGGGGGGTGGGGGATCGCTGAAGCTTTCTTT. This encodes CASRPGGWGIAEAFF.

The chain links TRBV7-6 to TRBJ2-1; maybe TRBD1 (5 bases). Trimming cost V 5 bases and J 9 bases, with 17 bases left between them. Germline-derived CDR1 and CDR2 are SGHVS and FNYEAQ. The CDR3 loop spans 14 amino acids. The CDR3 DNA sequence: TGTGCCAGCAGCCCCGCCGTTCAGCAGGGTGAGCAGTTCTTC. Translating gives CASSPAVQQGEQFF.

CDR3 in amino acids: CAWTKGRQPQHF. DNA for the CDR3: TGTGCCTGGACCAAGGGGAGGCAGCCCCAGCATTTT. V is TRBV30 and J is TRBJ1-5; TRBD1 is a possible D gene (5 bases). Trimming shortened V by 4 bases and J by 7 bases, and 11 bases separated the two germline ends. The germline CDR1 and CDR2 sequences are GTSNPN and SVGIG (reference sequence). The CDR3 loop spans 12 amino acids.

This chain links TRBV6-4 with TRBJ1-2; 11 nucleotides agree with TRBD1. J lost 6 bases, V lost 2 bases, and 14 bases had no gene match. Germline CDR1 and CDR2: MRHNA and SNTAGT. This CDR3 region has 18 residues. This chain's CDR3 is CASSDTKPRDRGRDGYTF. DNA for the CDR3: TGTGCCAGCAGTGACACAAAACCCCGGGACAGGGGGAGAGATGGCTACACCTTC.

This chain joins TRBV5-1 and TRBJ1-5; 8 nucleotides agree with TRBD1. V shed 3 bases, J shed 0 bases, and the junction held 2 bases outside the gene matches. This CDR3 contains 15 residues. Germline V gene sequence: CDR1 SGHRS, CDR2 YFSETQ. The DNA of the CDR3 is TGCGCCAGCAGCTCCACAGGGGGTAGCAATCAGCCCCAGCATTTT. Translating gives CASSSTGGSNQPQHF.